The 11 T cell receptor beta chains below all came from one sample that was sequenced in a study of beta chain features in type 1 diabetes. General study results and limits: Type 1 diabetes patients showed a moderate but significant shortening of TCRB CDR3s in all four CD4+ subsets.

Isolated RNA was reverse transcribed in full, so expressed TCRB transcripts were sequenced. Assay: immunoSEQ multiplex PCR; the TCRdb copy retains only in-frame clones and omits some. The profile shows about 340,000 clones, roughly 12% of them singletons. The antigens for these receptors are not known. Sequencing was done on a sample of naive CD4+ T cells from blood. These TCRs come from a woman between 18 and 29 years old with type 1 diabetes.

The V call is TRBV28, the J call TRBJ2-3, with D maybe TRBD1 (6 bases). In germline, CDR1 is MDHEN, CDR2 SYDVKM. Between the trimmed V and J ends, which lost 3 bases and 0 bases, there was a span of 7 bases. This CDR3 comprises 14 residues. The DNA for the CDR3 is TGTGCCAGCAGTTTCGACAGGAGCACAGATACGCAGTATTTT. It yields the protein CASSFDRSTDTQYF.

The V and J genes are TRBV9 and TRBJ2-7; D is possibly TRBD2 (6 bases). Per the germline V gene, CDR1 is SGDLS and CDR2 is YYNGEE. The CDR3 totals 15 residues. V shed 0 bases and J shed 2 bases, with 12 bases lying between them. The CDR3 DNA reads TGTGCCAGCAGCGTAGAGGAGGGTTTGACCTACGAGCAGTACTTC. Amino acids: CASSVEEGLTYEQYF. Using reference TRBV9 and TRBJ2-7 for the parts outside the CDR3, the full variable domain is DSGVTQTPKHLITATGQRVTLRCSPRSGDLSVYWYQQSLDQGLQFLIQYYNGEERAKGNILERFSAQQFPDLHSELNLSSLELGDSALYFCASSVEEGLTYEQYFGPGTRLTVT.

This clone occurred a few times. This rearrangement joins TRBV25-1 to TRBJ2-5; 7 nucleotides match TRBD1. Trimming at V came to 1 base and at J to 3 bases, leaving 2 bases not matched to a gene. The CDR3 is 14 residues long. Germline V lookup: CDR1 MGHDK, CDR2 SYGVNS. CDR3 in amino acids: CASSEWTGKETQYF. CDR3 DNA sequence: TGTGCCAGCAGTGAATGGACAGGAAAAGAGACCCAGTACTTC.

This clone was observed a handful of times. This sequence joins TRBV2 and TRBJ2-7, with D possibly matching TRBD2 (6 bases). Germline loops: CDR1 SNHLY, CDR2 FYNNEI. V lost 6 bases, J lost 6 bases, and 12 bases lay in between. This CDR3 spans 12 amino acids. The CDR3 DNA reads TGTGCCAGCAGGGTGACTAGTTCCGAGCAGTACTTC. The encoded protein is CASRVTSSEQYF.

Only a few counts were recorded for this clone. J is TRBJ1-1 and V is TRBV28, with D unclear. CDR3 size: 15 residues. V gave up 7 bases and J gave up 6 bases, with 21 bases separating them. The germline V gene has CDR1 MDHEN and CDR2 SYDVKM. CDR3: CASIGGTVGSAEAFF. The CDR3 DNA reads TGTGCCAGCATAGGAGGTACAGTGGGAAGTGCTGAAGCTTTCTTT.

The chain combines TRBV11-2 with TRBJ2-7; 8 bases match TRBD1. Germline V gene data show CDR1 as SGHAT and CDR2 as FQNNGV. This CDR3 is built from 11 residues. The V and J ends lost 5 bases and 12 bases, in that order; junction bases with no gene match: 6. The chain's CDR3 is CASSPDRVPYF. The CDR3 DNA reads TGTGCCAGCAGCCCGGACAGGGTACCGTACTTC.

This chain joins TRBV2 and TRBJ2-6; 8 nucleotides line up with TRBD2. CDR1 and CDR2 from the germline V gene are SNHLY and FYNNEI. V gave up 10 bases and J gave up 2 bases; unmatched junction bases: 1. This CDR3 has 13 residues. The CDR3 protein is CATGGAGANVLTF. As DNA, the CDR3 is TGTGCCACGGGAGGGGCTGGGGCCAACGTCCTGACTTTC.

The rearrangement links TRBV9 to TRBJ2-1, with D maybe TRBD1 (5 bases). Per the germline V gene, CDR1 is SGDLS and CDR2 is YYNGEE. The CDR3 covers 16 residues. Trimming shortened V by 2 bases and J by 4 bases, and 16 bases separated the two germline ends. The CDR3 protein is CASSVWGISGYNEQFF. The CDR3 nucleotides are TGTGCCAGCAGCGTCTGGGGCATTTCTGGGTACAATGAGCAGTTCTTC.

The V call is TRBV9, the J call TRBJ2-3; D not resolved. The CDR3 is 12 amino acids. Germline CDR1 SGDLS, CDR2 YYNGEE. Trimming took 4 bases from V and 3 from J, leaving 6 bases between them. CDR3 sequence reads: CASSPNTDTQYF. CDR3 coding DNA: TGTGCCAGCAGCCCCAATACAGATACGCAGTATTTT.

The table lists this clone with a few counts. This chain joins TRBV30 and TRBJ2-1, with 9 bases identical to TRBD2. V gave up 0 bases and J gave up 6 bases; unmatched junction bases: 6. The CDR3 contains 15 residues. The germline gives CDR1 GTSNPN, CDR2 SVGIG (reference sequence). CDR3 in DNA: TGTGCCTGGAGTGTAATGGCGGGAGGGCCCAATGAGCAGTTCTTC. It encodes CAWSVMAGGPNEQFF.

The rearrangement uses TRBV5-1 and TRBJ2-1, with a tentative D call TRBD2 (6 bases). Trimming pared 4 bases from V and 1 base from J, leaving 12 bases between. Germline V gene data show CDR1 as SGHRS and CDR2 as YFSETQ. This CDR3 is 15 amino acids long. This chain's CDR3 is CASSESGPSYNEQFF. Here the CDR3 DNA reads TGCGCCAGCAGCGAGAGCGGGCCATCCTACAATGAGCAGTTCTTC.